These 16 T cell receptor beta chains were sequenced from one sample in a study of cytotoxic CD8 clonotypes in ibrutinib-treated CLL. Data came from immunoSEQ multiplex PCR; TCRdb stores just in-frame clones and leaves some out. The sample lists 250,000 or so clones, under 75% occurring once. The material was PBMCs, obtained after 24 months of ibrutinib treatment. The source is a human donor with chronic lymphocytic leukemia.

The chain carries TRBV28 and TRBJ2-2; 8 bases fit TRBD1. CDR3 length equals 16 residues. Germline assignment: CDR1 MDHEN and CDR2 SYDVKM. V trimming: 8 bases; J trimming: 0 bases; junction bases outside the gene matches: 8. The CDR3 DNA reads TGTGCCAGCGCCAGCCAGGGGGCGGCGAACACCGGGGAGCTGTTTTTT. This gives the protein CASASQGAANTGELFF.

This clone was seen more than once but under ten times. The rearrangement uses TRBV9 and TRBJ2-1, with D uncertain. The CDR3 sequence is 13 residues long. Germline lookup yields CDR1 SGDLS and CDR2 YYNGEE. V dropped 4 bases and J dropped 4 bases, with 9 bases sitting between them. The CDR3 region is CASSPLEYNEQFF. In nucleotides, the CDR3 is TGTGCCAGCAGCCCACTGGAGTACAATGAGCAGTTCTTC.

CDR3 protein: CASSLVYRLGGDGKFF. The CDR3 region has the DNA TGTGCCAGCAGCTTAGTTTATCGTCTTGGGGGGGATGGAAAGTTCTTC. The chain uses TRBV7-9 and TRBJ2-1, with 7 bases matching TRBD2. Germline CDR1 SEHNR, CDR2 FQNEAQ (reference sequence). V lost 1 base to trimming and J lost 14 bases; unmatched junction nucleotides: 17. The CDR3 extends over 16 amino acids.

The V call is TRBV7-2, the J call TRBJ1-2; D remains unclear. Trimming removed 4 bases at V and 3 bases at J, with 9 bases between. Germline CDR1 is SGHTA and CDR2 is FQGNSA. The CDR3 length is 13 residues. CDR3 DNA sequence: TGTGCCAGCAGCTCTGATACGGACTATGGCTACACCTTC. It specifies CASSSDTDYGYTF.

Here the CDR3 DNA reads TGTGCCAGCCTCGGACAGGGGAAACCCGGGGAGCTGTTTTTT. Protein: CASLGQGKPGELFF. The V gene is TRBV6-1, the J gene TRBJ2-2; 9 bases fit TRBD1. CDR3 length: 14 amino acids. Germline values: CDR1 MNHNS, CDR2 SASEGT. The V gene end was trimmed by 8 bases and the J gene end by 6 bases; junction bases not matched to a gene: 7.

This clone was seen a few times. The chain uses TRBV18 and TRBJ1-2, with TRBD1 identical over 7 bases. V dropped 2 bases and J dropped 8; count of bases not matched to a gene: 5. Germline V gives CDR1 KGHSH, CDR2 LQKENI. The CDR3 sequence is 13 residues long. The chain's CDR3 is CASSPMVQGGYTF. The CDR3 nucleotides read TGTGCCAGCTCACCAATGGTACAGGGGGGCTACACCTTC. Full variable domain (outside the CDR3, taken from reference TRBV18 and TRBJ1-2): NAGVMQNPRHLVRRRGQEARLRCSPMKGHSHVYWYRQLPEEGLKFMVYLQKENIIDESGMPKERFSAEFPKEGPSILRIQQVVRGDSAAYFCASSPMVQGGYTFGSGTRLTVV.

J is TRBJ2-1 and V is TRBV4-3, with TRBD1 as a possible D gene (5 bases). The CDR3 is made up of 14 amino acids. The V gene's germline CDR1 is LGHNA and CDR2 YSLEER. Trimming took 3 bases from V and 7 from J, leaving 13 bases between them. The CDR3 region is CASSHIGRVNEQFF. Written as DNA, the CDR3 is TGCGCCAGCAGCCATATCGGCAGGGTTAATGAGCAGTTCTTC.

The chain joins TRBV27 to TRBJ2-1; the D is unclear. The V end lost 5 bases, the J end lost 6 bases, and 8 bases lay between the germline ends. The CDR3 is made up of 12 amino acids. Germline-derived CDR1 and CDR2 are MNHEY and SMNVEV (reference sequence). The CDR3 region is CASSLLSNEQFF. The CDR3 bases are TGTGCCAGCAGTCTTCTTTCCAATGAGCAGTTCTTC.

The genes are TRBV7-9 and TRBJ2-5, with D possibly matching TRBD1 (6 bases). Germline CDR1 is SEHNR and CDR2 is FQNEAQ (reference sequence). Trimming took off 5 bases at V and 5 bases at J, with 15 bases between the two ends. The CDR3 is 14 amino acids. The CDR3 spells CASSPLGQGETQYF. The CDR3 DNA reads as TGTGCCAGCAGCCCCCTAGGGCAGGGGGAGACCCAGTACTTC.

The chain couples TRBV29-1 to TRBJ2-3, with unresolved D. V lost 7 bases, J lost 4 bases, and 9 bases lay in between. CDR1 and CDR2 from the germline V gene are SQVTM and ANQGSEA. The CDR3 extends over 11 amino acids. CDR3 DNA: TGCAGCGCCAGAATCGCAGATACGCAGTATTTT. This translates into CSARIADTQYF.

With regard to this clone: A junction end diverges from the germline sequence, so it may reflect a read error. CDR3 DNA sequence: TGTGCTAGCAGCTTGGGGACAGGGGGTGAGACAGATACGCAGTATTTT. Translating it yields CASSLGTGGETDTQYF. This rearrangement joins TRBV7-7 to TRBJ2-3; TRBD1 matches 11 bases. The CDR3 has 16 amino acids. Germline V gives CDR1 SSHAT, CDR2 FNYEAQ (reference sequence).

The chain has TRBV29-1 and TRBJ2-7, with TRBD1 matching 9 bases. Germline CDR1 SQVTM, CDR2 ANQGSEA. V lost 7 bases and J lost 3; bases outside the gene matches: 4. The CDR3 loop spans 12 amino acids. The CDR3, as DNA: TGCAGCGCGAGACAGGGGGACTACGAGCAGTACTTC. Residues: CSARQGDYEQYF.

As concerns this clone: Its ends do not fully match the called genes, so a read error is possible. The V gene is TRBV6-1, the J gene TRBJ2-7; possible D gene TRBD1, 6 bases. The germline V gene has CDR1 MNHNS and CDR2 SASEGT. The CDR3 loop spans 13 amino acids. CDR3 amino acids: CASREVGASEQYF. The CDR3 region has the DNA TGTGCCAGCAGGGAAGTGGGGGCCTCCGAGCAGTACTTC.

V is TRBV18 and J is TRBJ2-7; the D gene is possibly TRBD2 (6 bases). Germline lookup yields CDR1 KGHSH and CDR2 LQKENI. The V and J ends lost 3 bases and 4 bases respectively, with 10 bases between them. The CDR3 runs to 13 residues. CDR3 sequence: CASSPAAGYEQYF. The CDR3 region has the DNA TGTGCCAGCTCACCCGCCGCGGGGTACGAGCAGTACTTC.

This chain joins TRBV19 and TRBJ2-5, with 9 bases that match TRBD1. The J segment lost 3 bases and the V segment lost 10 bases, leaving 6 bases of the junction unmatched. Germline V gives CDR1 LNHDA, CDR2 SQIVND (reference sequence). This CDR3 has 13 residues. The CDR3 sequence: CATGDRVKETQYF. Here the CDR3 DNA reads TGTGCCACCGGGGACAGGGTGAAAGAGACCCAGTACTTC.

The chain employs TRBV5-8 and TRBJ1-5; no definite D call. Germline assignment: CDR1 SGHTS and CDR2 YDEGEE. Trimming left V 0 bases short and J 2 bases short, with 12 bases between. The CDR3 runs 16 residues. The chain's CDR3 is CASSLARGIGNQPQHF. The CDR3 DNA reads TGTGCCAGCAGCTTGGCGCGGGGAATTGGCAATCAGCCCCAGCATTTT.